This T cell receptor beta chain comes out of a study of blood T cell repertoires in COVID-19. For the study at large: Acute and convalescent COVID-19 specimens originated in the United States, Italy and Spain.

Per the germline V gene, CDR1 is SGHDN and CDR2 is FVKESK. V was trimmed by 0 bases and J by 6 bases, leaving 12 bases between them. CDR3 length: 14 amino acids. Sequencing was performed with immunoSEQ multiplex PCR; in TCRdb, only in-frame clones are kept and a portion is missing. This table holds roughly 250,000 clones, about 85% found once. The J gene is TRBJ2-7, the V gene TRBV14, with D unclear. This receptor was taken from a young woman with acute COVID-19. The sequenced sample was PBMCs or T cells enriched from blood (not recorded which). CDR3 sequence: CASSQDWALTEQYF. CDR3 nucleotide sequence: TGTGCCAGCAGCCAAGATTGGGCCTTGACCGAGCAGTACTTC.